The entry below describes one T cell receptor beta chain. The antigen remains unidentified. Data came from immunoSEQ multiplex PCR; TCRdb stores just in-frame clones and leaves some out. This sample has 60,000 to 90,000 clones, with 85% found just once. This sample is drawn from a study of cytomegalovirus exposure and HLA in healthy donors. On the study more broadly: The 550 to 800 first-cohort repertoires and the 95 to 150 validation repertoires shared the same platform, a later analysis reported. Study-wide results and limits: Altogether, 150 to 200 TCR beta chains were recorded as cytomegalovirus-associated.

The donors were in the roughly 130-subject validation cohort; that cohort was separate from the roughly 730-subject first cohort. The sequence was obtained from a man aged 30-40 years in good health and CMV-seronegative. The material sequenced was PBMCs.

CDR3: CASSLEGRSSSYEQYF. DNA of the CDR3: TGTGCCAGCAGCTTAGAGGGCCGATCCAGCTCCTACGAGCAGTACTTC. The chain couples TRBV28 to TRBJ2-7, with D possibly being TRBD2 (5 bases). The germline V gene has CDR1 MDHEN and CDR2 SYDVKM. The CDR3 spans 16 residues. V was trimmed by 6 bases and J by 0 bases, leaving 18 bases between them.